This passage covers 4 T cell receptor beta chains from one sample sequenced in a study of OX40 agonist ivuxolimab in advanced cancers. Profiling relied on immunoSEQ multiplex PCR, and the TCRdb table lists in-frame clones only, not all of them. The table shows tens of thousands of clones, with about four fifths occurring only once. Sequencing used CD4+ or CD8+ T cells sorted from blood, obtained in a trial of the OX40 agonist ivuxolimab. Receptors were obtained from an adult with an advanced solid tumor such as melanoma, head and neck, liver or kidney cancer.

The genes are TRBV7-2 and TRBJ2-2, with 9 bases fitting TRBD1. Trimming removed 5 bases from V and 6 bases from J; junction bases left unmatched: 10. CDR3 length: 16 amino acids. Looked up from germline, CDR1 is SGHTA and CDR2 is FQGNSA. The CDR3 is CASSPAGTGMSGELFF. CDR3 in DNA: TGTGCCAGCAGCCCCGCCGGGACAGGGATGTCCGGGGAGCTGTTTTTT.

The chain has TRBV30 and TRBJ1-5, with 9 bases identical to TRBD1. Germline V lookup: CDR1 GTSNPN, CDR2 SVGIG (reference sequence). This CDR3 has 15 amino acids. Trimming removed 2 bases from V and 7 bases from J; junction bases left unmatched: 9. For the CDR3, the DNA is TGTGCCTGGAGTCCGGGACAGGGAGTGAAGCAGCCCCAGCATTTT. It encodes CAWSPGQGVKQPQHF.

This chain links TRBV30 with TRBJ1-1; D ambiguous. The germline V gene has CDR1 GTSNPN and CDR2 SVGIG (reference sequence). V was shortened by 3 bases and J by 5 bases, with 4 bases between the two germline ends. This CDR3 is 10 amino acids long. The CDR3 sequence is CAWRRTEAFF. The CDR3 bases are TGTGCCTGGAGGAGGACTGAAGCTTTCTTT.

This clone was seen just once. The chain uses TRBV6-6 and TRBJ2-2, with D possibly TRBD1 on 6 matching bases. The CDR3 contains 13 residues. Trimming left V 2 bases short and J 5 bases short, with 6 bases between. CDR1 and CDR2 (germline): MNHNY, SVGAGI (reference sequence). Here the CDR3 reads CASSYGQTGELFF. CDR3 coding DNA: TGTGCCAGCAGTTACGGACAGACCGGGGAGCTGTTTTTT.